The 22 T cell receptor beta chains reported below all come from one sample, sequenced in a study of OX40 agonist ivuxolimab in advanced cancers. Only in-frame clones appear in the TCRdb table, and some are missing; sequencing was by immunoSEQ multiplex PCR. The sample comprises tens of thousands of clones, 89% of which are singletons, and approximately 0.35% rests with the top ten. Source: CD4+ or CD8+ T cells sorted from blood, taken in a trial of the OX40 agonist ivuxolimab. Source of these receptors: an adult with an advanced solid tumor such as melanoma, head and neck, liver or kidney cancer.

The J gene is TRBJ1-3, the V gene TRBV29-1, with 8 bases matching TRBD1. Losses at the gene ends were 7 bases for V and 0 bases for J; bases not matched to a gene: 5. CDR1 is SQVTM and CDR2 is ANQGSEA in the germline V gene. The CDR3 has 14 residues. In nucleotides, the CDR3 is TGCAGCGAAGACAGGGGCCTCTCTGGAAACACCATATATTTT. It yields the protein CSEDRGLSGNTIYF.

The rearrangement uses TRBV7-3 and TRBJ2-2; D call uncertain. The CDR3 is made up of 15 amino acids. The germline CDR1 and CDR2 sequences are SGHTA and FQGTGA. Trimming shortened V by 4 bases and J by 4 bases, and 13 bases separated the two germline ends. DNA for the CDR3: TGTGCCAGCAGCTCGGATACCTCGGGCACCGGGGAGCTGTTTTTT. As protein: CASSSDTSGTGELFF.

V and J are TRBV5-6 and TRBJ1-4; tentative D call: TRBD1 (5 bases). Germline V gives CDR1 SGHDT, CDR2 YYEEEE. Trimming stripped 5 bases from V and 4 bases from J, with 15 bases between. The CDR3 length is 15 residues. DNA for the CDR3: TGTGCCAGCAGGGTGGGGCGTTTTGGTAATGAAAAACTGTTTTTT. It encodes CASRVGRFGNEKLFF.

The V and J genes are TRBV19 and TRBJ2-7; either TRBD1 or TRBD2 may fit D (5 bases each). Germline V gene lookup returns CDR1 LNHDA and CDR2 SQIVND (reference sequence). V lost 3 bases to trimming and J lost 4 bases, with 10 bases between them. The CDR3 extends over 13 amino acids. CDR3: CASSIGREYEQYF. Here the CDR3 DNA reads TGTGCCAGTAGTATCGGCAGGGAGTACGAGCAGTACTTC.

The sample holds one count of this clone. The rearrangement links TRBV30 to TRBJ1-5; no clear D. This CDR3 region has 14 residues. Germline CDR1 and CDR2: GTSNPN and SVGIG (reference sequence). V lost 0 bases and J lost 2, with 8 bases in between. Here the CDR3 reads CAWSVLDGNQPQHF. DNA of the CDR3: TGTGCCTGGAGTGTCTTAGATGGCAATCAGCCCCAGCATTTT.

This sequence joins TRBV19 and TRBJ2-5; tentatively, D is TRBD1 (6 bases). V gave up 6 bases and J gave up 1 base, with 9 bases separating them. In germline, CDR1 is LNHDA, CDR2 SQIVND (reference sequence). The CDR3 is 13 residues long. CDR3 nucleotide sequence: TGTGCCAGTAGGACAGGTCTCCAAGAGACCCAGTACTTC. Translated, it gives CASRTGLQETQYF.

This clone appeared a single time. This chain connects TRBV6-1 to TRBJ2-1; D is undetermined. Germline V CDR1 and CDR2: MNHNS, SASEGT. The CDR3 covers 11 residues. V was cut by 10 bases and J by 6 bases, with 10 bases left in between. CDR3 sequence: CAIGRRNEQFF. The CDR3 DNA is TGTGCCATCGGTCGGCGCAATGAGCAGTTCTTC.

The rearrangement joins TRBV2 to TRBJ2-1; D ambiguous. This CDR3 spans 14 amino acids. Trimming removed 4 bases at V and 5 bases at J, with 12 bases between. CDR1 SNHLY and CDR2 FYNNEI come from the germline V gene. The CDR3 region has the DNA TGTGCCAGCAGTGTTGGGCGGAGCAACAATGAGCAGTTCTTC. Its translation: CASSVGRSNNEQFF.

This clone was recorded only once. The J gene is TRBJ2-2, the V gene TRBV6-6, with D possibly TRBD2 on 6 matching bases. V lost 8 bases and J 3 bases, leaving 16 bases between the germline ends. The CDR3 spans 15 residues. Germline values: CDR1 MNHNY, CDR2 SVGAGI (reference sequence). The CDR3, as DNA: TGTGCCAGCCAATATAGCGGCCCACACACCGGGGAGCTGTTTTTT. It encodes CASQYSGPHTGELFF.

The chain recombines TRBV5-1 with TRBJ1-2; 10 positions agree with TRBD1. CDR1 and CDR2 from the germline V gene are SGHRS and YFSETQ. Unmatched junction bases numbered 6, after V lost 5 bases and J lost 2 bases. The CDR3 extends over 15 amino acids. The CDR3 sequence is CASRLSGQGNYGYTF. CDR3 sequence (DNA): TGCGCCAGCAGGTTGTCGGGACAGGGGAACTATGGCTACACCTTC. The complete variable domain, with remaining parts taken from reference TRBV5-1 and TRBJ1-2, reads KAGVTQTPRYLIKTRGQQVTLSCSPISGHRSVSWYQQTPGQGLQFLFEYFSETQRNKGNFPGRFSGRQFSNSRSEMNVSTLELGDSALYLCASRLSGQGNYGYTFGSGTRLTVV.

The chain carries TRBV10-3 and TRBJ1-2; D uncertain. Trimming pared 2 bases from V and 1 base from J, leaving 8 bases between. The CDR3 has 14 residues. Germline CDR1 is ENHRY and CDR2 is SYGVKD. The CDR3 protein is CAISEASLNYGYTF. DNA of the CDR3: TGTGCCATCAGTGAGGCCAGCCTTAACTATGGCTACACCTTC.

This chain uses TRBV30 with TRBJ2-7; TRBD2 is a possible D gene (7 bases). CDR1 is GTSNPN and CDR2 is SVGIG in the germline V gene (reference sequence). The V end lost 4 bases, the J end lost 1 base, and 20 bases lay between the germline ends. This CDR3 comprises 16 residues. CDR3 loop: CAWTSRGGARSYEQYF. The CDR3 DNA sequence: TGTGCCTGGACCTCGAGGGGGGGGGCCCGGTCCTACGAGCAGTACTTC.

The chain has TRBV6-5 and TRBJ2-5, with 12 bases fitting TRBD2. From germline, CDR1 is MNHEY and CDR2 SVGAGI. The ends lost 2 bases at V and 4 bases at J; junction bases unmatched: 5. The CDR3 loop spans 16 amino acids. The DNA of the CDR3 is TGTGCCAGCAGTTACACTAGCGGGAGGTCGGGAGAGACCCAGTACTTC. Its translation is CASSYTSGRSGETQYF.

The rearrangement joins TRBV10-3 to TRBJ1-3; weak D call: TRBD1 (5 bases). In germline, CDR1 is ENHRY, CDR2 SYGVKD. Between the trimmed V and J ends, which lost 3 bases and 4 bases, there was a span of 13 bases. This CDR3 spans 15 amino acids. CDR3 amino acids: CAISEIGGEGNTIYF. The CDR3 DNA sequence: TGTGCCATCAGTGAAATCGGAGGGGAGGGAAACACCATATATTTT.

The chain recombines TRBV6-5 with TRBJ1-1; no firm D call. The CDR3 consists of 14 residues. With 6 bases removed from V and 4 bases from J, the gap between germline ends came to 15 bases. CDR1 and CDR2 from the germline V gene are MNHEY and SVGAGI. The CDR3, as DNA: TGTGCCAGCAGCCTTCACCTTAGCGGCACTGAAGCTTTCTTT. Its protein product is CASSLHLSGTEAFF.

The CDR3 sequence: CASSVATPGRSGTSYEQYF. In nucleotides, the CDR3 is TGTGCCAGCAGCGTAGCTACCCCGGGTCGTAGCGGGACCTCCTACGAGCAGTACTTC. V is TRBV9 and J is TRBJ2-7, with 8 bases lining up with TRBD2. The germline gives CDR1 SGDLS, CDR2 YYNGEE. V was pared by 0 bases and J by 0 bases, with 14 bases of the junction left unmatched. The CDR3 has 19 residues. Complete variable domain (other parts from reference TRBV9 and TRBJ2-7): DSGVTQTPKHLITATGQRVTLRCSPRSGDLSVYWYQQSLDQGLQFLIQYYNGEERAKGNILERFSAQQFPDLHSELNLSSLELGDSALYFCASSVATPGRSGTSYEQYFGPGTRLTVT.

The CDR3 DNA reads TGCGCCAGCAGCCTCAATCCGACGGGGGGACAGCGGGAGCAGTTCTTC. Its protein product is CASSLNPTGGQREQFF. The V and J genes are TRBV4-1 and TRBJ2-1; the D gene could be TRBD1 or TRBD2 (7 bases each). This CDR3 has 16 amino acids. Germline V gene sequence: CDR1 MGHRA, CDR2 YSYEKL. Between the trimmed V and J ends, which lost 4 bases and 10 bases, there was a span of 23 bases.

The chain recombines TRBV2 with TRBJ1-1, with D possibly matching TRBD1 (6 bases). V was pared by 7 bases and J by 3 bases, with 15 bases between. The CDR3 is 14 amino acids. Looked up from germline, CDR1 is SNHLY and CDR2 is FYNNEI. This CDR3 is CASNRGRLDTEAFF. CDR3 sequence (DNA): TGTGCCAGCAATCGGGGGCGTCTTGACACTGAAGCTTTCTTT.

This chain uses TRBV5-1 with TRBJ2-2; D is ambiguous. Germline CDR1 and CDR2: SGHRS and YFSETQ. V shed 2 bases and J shed 2 bases, with 13 bases lying between them. This CDR3 has 16 residues. The CDR3, as DNA: TGCGCCAGCAGCTTCGCTGGTAGCAGTAACACCGGGGAGCTGTTTTTT. Protein: CASSFAGSSNTGELFF.

The chain joins TRBV19 to TRBJ2-1, with 11 bases aligning to TRBD2. The CDR3 consists of 16 residues. Losses at the gene ends were 1 base for V and 4 bases for J; bases not matched to a gene: 3. The germline CDR1 and CDR2 sequences are LNHDA and SQIVND (reference sequence). CDR3 in DNA: TGTGCCAGTAGTATAGGGGGACTAGCGGAGTACAATGAGCAGTTCTTC. This encodes CASSIGGLAEYNEQFF.

The gene calls are TRBV5-1 and TRBJ2-7; 9 positions match TRBD1. With V trimmed by 4 bases and J by 2 bases, 10 bases remained unmatched. The germline CDR1 and CDR2 sequences are SGHRS and YFSETQ. The CDR3 runs to 16 residues. As DNA, the CDR3 is TGCGCCAGCAGCCGCGCAACCGGGACAGGGACCTACGAGCAGTACTTC. Translation gives CASSRATGTGTYEQYF.

The chain links TRBV11-2 to TRBJ2-4, with 9 bases aligning to TRBD1. V was pared by 7 bases and J by 3 bases, with 7 bases of the junction left unmatched. The germline CDR1 and CDR2 sequences are SGHAT and FQNNGV. The CDR3 sequence is 15 residues long. CDR3 region: CASTPGQGVKNIQYF. CDR3 DNA: TGTGCCAGCACCCCGGGACAGGGAGTCAAAAACATTCAGTACTTC.